This TCR beta chain derives from a study of blood T cell repertoires in COVID-19. On the study more broadly: Sites in the United States, Italy and Spain provided acute and convalescent COVID-19 samples. The analysed material was cDNA or gDNA that came from T cells, B-cell-depleted T cells, or PBMCs.

Authors' data handling: Reference gene primer amplification in the assay estimated nucleated cell counts. Method: immunoSEQ multiplex PCR; TCRdb's copy keeps in-frame clones and lacks some. V and J calls and clone size are those listed in that table; D and trimming were worked out from the DNA. The sample lists fewer than 300,000 clones, 70% to 90% occurring once. This CDR3 is 15 amino acids long. Looked up from germline, CDR1 is LNHDA and CDR2 is SQIVND (reference sequence). Trimming took 6 bases from V and 7 from J; bases not matched to a gene: 9. This clonotype was obtained from a woman in her twenties or thirties with acute or convalescent COVID-19. This chain links TRBV19 with TRBJ1-6, with TRBD1 matching 7 bases. The sequencing sample was made of peripheral blood. CDR3 sequence (DNA): TGTGCCAGTAGCTTTCTCGGGACAGAGAATTCACCCCTCCACTTT. Amino acids: CASSFLGTENSPLHF.